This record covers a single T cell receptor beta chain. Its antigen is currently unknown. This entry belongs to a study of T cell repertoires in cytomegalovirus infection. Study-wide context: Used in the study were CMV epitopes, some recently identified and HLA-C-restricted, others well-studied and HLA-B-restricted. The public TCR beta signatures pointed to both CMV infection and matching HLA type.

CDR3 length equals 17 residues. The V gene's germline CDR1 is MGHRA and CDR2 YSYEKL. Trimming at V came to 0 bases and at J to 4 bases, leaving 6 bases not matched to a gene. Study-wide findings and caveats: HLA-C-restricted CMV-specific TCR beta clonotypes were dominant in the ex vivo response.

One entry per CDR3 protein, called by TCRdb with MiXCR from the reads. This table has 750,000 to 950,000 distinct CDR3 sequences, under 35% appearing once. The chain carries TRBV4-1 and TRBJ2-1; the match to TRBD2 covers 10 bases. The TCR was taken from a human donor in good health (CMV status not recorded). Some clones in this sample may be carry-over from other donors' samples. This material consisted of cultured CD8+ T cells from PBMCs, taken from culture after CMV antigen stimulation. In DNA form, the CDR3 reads TGCGCCAGCAGCCAAGAAGATAGCGGGGGGAAGTACAATGAGCAGTTCTTC. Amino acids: CASSQEDSGGKYNEQFF.